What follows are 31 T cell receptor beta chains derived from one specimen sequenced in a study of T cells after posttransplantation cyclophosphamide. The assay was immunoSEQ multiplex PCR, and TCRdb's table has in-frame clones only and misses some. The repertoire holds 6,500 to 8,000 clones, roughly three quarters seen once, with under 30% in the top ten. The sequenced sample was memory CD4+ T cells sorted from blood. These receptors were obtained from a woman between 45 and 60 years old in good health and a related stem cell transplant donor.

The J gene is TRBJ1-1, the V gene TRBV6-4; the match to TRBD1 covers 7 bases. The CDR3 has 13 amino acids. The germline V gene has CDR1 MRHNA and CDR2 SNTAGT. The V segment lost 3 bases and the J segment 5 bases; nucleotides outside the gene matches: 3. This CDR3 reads CASSEFRGTEAFF. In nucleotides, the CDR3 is TGTGCCAGCAGTGAGTTCAGGGGGACTGAAGCTTTCTTT.

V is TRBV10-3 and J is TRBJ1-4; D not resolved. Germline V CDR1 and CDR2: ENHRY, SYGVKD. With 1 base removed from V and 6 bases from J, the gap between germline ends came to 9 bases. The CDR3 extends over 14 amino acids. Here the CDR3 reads CAISEFEEDEKLFF. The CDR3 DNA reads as TGTGCCATCAGTGAGTTCGAAGAGGATGAAAAACTGTTTTTT.

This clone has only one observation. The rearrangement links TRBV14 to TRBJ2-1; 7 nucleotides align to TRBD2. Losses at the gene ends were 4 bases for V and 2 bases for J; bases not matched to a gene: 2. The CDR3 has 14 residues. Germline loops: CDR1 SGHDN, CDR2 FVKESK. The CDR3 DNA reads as TGTGCCAGCAGCCTAGCGGGTCCCTACAATGAGCAGTTCTTC. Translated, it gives CASSLAGPYNEQFF.

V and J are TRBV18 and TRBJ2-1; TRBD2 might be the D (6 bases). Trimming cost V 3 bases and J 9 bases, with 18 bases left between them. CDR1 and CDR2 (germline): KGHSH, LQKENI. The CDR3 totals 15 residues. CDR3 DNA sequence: TGTGCCAGCTCACCTAGTATCGGGGAGGTGAGTGAGCAGTTCTTC. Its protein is CASSPSIGEVSEQFF.

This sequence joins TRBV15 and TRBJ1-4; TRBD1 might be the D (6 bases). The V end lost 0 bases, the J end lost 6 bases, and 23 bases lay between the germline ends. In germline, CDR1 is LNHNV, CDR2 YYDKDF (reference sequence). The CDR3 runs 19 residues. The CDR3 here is CATSRDYGTSLGVDEKLFF. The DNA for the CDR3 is TGTGCCACCAGCAGAGACTATGGGACATCTTTAGGGGTAGATGAAAAACTGTTTTTT.

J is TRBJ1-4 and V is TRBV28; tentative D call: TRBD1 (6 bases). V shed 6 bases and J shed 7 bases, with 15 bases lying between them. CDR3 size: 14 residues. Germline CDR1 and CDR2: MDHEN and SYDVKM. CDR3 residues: CASRTWGQGEKLFF. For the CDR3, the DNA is TGTGCCAGCAGAACCTGGGGGCAGGGTGAAAAACTGTTTTTT.

The CDR3 sequence: CASIPGGAKNIQYF. CDR3 sequence (DNA): TGTGCCAGCATTCCAGGCGGGGCCAAAAACATTCAGTACTTC. The chain is built from TRBV2 and TRBJ2-4, with D maybe TRBD2 (5 bases). The germline V gene encodes CDR1 SNHLY and CDR2 FYNNEI. CDR3 size: 14 residues. Trimming took 7 bases from V and 1 from J, leaving 11 bases between them.

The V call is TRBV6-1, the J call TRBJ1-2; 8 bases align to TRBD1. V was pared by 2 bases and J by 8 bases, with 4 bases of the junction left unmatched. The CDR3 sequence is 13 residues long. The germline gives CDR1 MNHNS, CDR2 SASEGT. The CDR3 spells CASSEQGARGYTF. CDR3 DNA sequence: TGTGCCAGCAGTGAACAGGGGGCGCGGGGCTACACCTTC.

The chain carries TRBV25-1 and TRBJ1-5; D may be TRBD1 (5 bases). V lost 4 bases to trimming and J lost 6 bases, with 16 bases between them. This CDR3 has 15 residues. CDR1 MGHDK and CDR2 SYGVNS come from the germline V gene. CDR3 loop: CASSAPGMQGQPQHF. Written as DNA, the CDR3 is TGTGCCAGCAGTGCCCCAGGGATGCAAGGTCAGCCCCAGCATTTT.

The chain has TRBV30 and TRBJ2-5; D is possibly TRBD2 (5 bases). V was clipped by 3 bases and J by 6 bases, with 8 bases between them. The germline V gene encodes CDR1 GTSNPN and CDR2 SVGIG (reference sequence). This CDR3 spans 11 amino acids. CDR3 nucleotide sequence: TGTGCCTGGAGGCGAGGGCAGACCCAGTACTTC. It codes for CAWRRGQTQYF.

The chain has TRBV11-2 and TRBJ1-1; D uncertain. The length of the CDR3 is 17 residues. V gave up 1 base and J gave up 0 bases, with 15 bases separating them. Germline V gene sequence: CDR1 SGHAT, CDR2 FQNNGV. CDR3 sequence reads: CASSLGLGGQLNTEAFF. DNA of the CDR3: TGTGCCAGCAGCTTAGGACTAGGTGGCCAATTGAACACTGAAGCTTTCTTT.

The chain's CDR3 is CASSLGGRAEAFF. CDR3 sequence (DNA): TGTGCCAGCAGCTTAGGAGGGAGGGCTGAAGCTTTCTTT. The genes are TRBV7-9 and TRBJ1-1; D is unresolved. Germline loops: CDR1 SEHNR, CDR2 FQNEAQ (reference sequence). The ends were cut back, 1 base at V and 6 bases at J, with 9 bases in the middle. The CDR3 contains 13 residues.

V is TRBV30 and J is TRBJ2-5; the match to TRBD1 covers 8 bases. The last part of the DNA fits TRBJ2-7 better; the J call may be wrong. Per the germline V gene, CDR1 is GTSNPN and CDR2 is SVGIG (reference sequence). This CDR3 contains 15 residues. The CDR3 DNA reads TGTGCCTGGGCTTACGACCGGACAGGGTACTACGAGCAGTACTTC. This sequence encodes CAWAYDRTGYYEQYF.

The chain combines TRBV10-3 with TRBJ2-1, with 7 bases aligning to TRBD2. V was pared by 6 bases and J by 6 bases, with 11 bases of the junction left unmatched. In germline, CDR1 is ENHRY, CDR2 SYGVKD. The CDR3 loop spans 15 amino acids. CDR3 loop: CAISLSSGVANEQFF. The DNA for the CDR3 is TGTGCCATCAGCTTATCTAGCGGAGTTGCCAATGAGCAGTTCTTC.

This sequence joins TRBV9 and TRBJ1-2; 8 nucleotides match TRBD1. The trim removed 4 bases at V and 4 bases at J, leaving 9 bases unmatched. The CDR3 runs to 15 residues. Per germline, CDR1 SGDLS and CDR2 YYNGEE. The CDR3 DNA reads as TGTGCCAGCAGCCAGTCCCAGGGGGCGACCTATGGCTACACCTTC. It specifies CASSQSQGATYGYTF.

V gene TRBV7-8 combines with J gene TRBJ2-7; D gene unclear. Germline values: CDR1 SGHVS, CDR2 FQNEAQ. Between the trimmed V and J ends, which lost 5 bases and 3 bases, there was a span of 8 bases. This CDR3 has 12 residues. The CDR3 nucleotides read TGTGCCAGCAGCCTTAACGGCTACGAGCAGTACTTC. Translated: CASSLNGYEQYF.

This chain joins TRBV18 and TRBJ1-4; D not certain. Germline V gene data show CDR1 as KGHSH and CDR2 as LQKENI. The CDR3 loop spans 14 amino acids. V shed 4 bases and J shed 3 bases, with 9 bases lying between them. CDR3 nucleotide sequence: TGTGCCAGCTCACAGACGGGTGCTAATGAAAAACTGTTTTTT. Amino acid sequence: CASSQTGANEKLFF.

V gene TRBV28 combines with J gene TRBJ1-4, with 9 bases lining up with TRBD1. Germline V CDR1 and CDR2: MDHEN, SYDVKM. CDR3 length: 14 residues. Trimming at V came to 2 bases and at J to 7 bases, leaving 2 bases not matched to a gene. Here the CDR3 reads CASSLGTGSEKLFF. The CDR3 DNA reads TGTGCCAGCAGTTTAGGGACAGGGAGTGAAAAACTGTTTTTT.

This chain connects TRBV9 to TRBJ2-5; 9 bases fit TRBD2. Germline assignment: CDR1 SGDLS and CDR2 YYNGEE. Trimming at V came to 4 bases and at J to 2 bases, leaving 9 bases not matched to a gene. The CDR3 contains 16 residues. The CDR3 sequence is CASSLSTTSGQETQYF. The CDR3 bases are TGTGCCAGCAGCCTCAGTACAACTAGCGGGCAAGAGACCCAGTACTTC.

CDR3 in DNA: TGTGCCAGCAGCCCTCTTTCGGCAACTAATGAAAAACTGTTTTTT. It is translated as CASSPLSATNEKLFF. The chain uses TRBV27 and TRBJ1-4; D unresolved. The length of the CDR3 is 15 residues. Trimming cost V 6 bases and J 0 bases, with 11 bases left between them. Germline CDR1 MNHEY, CDR2 SMNVEV (reference sequence).

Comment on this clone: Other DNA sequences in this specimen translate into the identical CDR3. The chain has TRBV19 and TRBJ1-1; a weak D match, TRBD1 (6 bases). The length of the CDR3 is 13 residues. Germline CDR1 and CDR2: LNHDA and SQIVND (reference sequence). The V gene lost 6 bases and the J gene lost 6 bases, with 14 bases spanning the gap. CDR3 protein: CASSTQQGAEAFF. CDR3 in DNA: TGTGCCAGTAGCACCCAACAGGGAGCTGAAGCTTTCTTT.

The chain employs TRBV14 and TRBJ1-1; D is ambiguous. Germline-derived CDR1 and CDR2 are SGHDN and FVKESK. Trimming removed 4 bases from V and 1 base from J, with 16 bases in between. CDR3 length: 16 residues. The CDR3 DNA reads TGTGCCAGCAGCCGGCTTAGCTGGTATCCGAACACTGAAGCTTTCTTT. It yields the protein CASSRLSWYPNTEAFF.

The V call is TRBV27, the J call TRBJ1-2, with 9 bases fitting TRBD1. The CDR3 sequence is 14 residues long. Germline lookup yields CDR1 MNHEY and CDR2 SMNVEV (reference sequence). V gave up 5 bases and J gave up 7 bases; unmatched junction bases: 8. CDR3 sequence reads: CASSPGQGIFGYTF. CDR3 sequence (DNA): TGTGCCAGCAGTCCGGGACAGGGTATCTTTGGCTACACCTTC.

CDR3 coding DNA: TGTGCCAGCAGCACTGGACAGGGGGCAGATCCAACTAATGAAAAACTGTTTTTT. Its protein is CASSTGQGADPTNEKLFF. V gene TRBV7-9 combines with J gene TRBJ1-4, with 11 nucleotides matching TRBD1. CDR1 and CDR2 from the germline V gene are SEHNR and FQNEAQ (reference sequence). With 5 bases clipped from V and 0 bases from J, the junction kept 8 bases outside the gene matches. This CDR3 spans 18 amino acids.

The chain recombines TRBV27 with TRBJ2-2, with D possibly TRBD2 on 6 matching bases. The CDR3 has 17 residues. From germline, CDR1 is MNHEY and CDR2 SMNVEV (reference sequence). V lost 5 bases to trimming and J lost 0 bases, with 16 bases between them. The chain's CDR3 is CASSPSDGGANTGELFF. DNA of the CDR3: TGTGCCAGCAGTCCCTCCGACGGCGGGGCGAACACCGGGGAGCTGTTTTTT.

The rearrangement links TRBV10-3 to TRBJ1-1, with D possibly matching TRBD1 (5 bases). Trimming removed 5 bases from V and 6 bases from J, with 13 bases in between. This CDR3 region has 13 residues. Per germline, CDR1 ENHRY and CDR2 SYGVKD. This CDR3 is CAISWDLAAEAFF. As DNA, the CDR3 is TGTGCCATCAGTTGGGACTTGGCCGCTGAAGCTTTCTTT.

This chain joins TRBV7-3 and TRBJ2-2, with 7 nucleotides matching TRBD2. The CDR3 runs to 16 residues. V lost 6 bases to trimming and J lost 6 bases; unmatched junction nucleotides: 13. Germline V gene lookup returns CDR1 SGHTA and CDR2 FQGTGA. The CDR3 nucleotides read TGTGCCAGCAGGGGATCTAGCGGAGAGGTTCCCGGGGAGCTGTTTTTT. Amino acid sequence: CASRGSSGEVPGELFF.

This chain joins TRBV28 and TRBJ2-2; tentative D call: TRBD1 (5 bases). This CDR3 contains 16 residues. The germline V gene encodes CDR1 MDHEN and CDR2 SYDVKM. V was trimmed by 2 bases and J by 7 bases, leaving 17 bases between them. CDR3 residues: CASSLSQGYEGGELFF. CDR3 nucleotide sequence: TGTGCCAGCAGTTTAAGCCAGGGATATGAAGGCGGGGAGCTGTTTTTT. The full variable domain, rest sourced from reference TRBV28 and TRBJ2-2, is DVKVTQSSRYLVKRTGEKVFLECVQDMDHENMFWYRQDPGLGLRLIYFSYDVKMKEKGDIPEGYSVSREKKERFSLILESASTNQTSMYLCASSLSQGYEGGELFFGEGSRLTVL.

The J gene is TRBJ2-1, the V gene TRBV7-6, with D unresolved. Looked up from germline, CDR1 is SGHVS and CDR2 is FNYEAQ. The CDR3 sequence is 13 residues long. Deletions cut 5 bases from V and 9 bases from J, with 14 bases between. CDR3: CASSGARTGEQFF. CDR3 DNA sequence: TGTGCCAGCAGCGGAGCGCGCACTGGTGAGCAGTTCTTC.

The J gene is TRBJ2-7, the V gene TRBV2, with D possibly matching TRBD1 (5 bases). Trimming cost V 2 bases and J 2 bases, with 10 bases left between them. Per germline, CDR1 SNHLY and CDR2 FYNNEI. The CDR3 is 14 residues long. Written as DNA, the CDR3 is TGTGCCAGCAGTGAAAAGGGGCTGGCCTACGAGCAGTACTTC. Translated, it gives CASSEKGLAYEQYF.

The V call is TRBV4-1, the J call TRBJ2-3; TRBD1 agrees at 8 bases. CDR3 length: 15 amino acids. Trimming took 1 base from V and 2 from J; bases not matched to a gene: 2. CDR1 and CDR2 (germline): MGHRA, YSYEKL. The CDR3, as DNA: TGCGCCAGCAGCCAAGTGACAGGGGTCACAGATACGCAGTATTTT. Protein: CASSQVTGVTDTQYF.